This is a list of T cell receptor beta chains from one sample in a study of blood T cells in healthy people across ages. MiXCR, applied by TCRdb to the 5' RACE reads, yields one record per CDR3 protein. The profile shows roughly 800,000 distinct CDR3 sequences, 58% of them singletons. The sample taken for sequencing was blood. These receptors were collected from a man aged 25 to 40 in good health. Each CDR3 is given with its conserved first and last residue. Each record gives: V gene, clone size, J gene, D gene, CDR3 protein, CDR3 DNA. D genes are given only for firm matches. Only some rows state a clone size, as once, few, many or a class for expanded clones.

TRBV6-1	.	TRBJ2-5	.	CASRSAGTAQETQYF	TGTGCCAGCCGGTCCGCGGGGACGGCACAAGAGACCCAGTACTTC
TRBV5-1	few	TRBJ2-7	.	CASSSMSYEQYF	TGCGCCAGCAGCTCCATGAGCTACGAGCAGTACTTC
TRBV27	.	TRBJ1-6	TRBD1	CASSLRWDSPNSPLHF	TGTGCCAGCAGTCTGAGGTGGGACAGCCCAAATTCACCCCTCCACTTT
TRBV5-1	.	TRBJ2-1	TRBD2	CASSLDLAGDNEQFF	TGCGCCAGCAGCTTGGATCTAGCGGGAGACAATGAGCAGTTCTTC
TRBV7-6	.	TRBJ2-1	.	CASEDGSYNEQFF	TGTGCCAGCGAAGACGGCTCCTACAATGAGCAGTTCTTC
TRBV24-1	.	TRBJ2-5	.	CATSAPHMGGNEQYF	TGTGCCACCAGTGCCCCCCATATGGGCGGCAATGAGCAGTACTTC
TRBV7-9	.	TRBJ2-1	.	CASSVAGASYNEQFF	TGTGCCAGCAGCGTTGCGGGGGCCTCCTACAATGAGCAGTTCTTC
TRBV29-1	few	TRBJ2-2	.	CSVDYTGELFF	TGCAGCGTTGACTACACCGGGGAGCTGTTTTTT
TRBV29-1	.	TRBJ2-5	.	CSATLGRETQYF	TGCAGCGCAACCCTAGGAAGGGAGACCCAGTACTTC
TRBV3-1	.	TRBJ2-5	.	CASSQSYGQETQYF	TGTGCCAGCAGCCAATCATACGGCCAAGAGACCCAGTACTTC
TRBV18	.	TRBJ2-1	TRBD2	CASSPSGASYNEQFF	TGTGCCAGCTCACCTAGCGGGGCCTCCTACAATGAGCAGTTCTTC
TRBV27	once	TRBJ2-1	TRBD2	CASSGEACGTSVSNEQFF	TGTGCCAGCAGCGGGGAGGCCTGCGGGACTAGCGTAAGCAATGAGCAGTTCTTC
TRBV3-1	.	TRBJ2-5	.	CASSQERKETQYF	TGTGCCAGCAGCCAAGAGAGAAAAGAGACCCAGTACTTC
TRBV9	.	TRBJ2-7	.	CASSAKTTRDNEQYF	TGTGCCAGCAGCGCAAAGACTACAAGGGACAATGAGCAGTACTTC
TRBV20-1	.	TRBJ1-5	TRBD1	CSASQRTGGNQPQHF	TGCAGTGCTAGTCAGAGGACAGGGGGGAATCAGCCCCAGCATTTT
TRBV7-6	few	TRBJ2-7	.	CASSSRLDSYEQYF	TGTGCCAGCAGCTCCCGACTAGATTCCTACGAGCAGTACTTC
TRBV15	.	TRBJ2-5	TRBD2	CATSRRLAGGPLTPQYF	TGTGCCACCAGCAGGCGACTAGCGGGAGGGCCGCTGACCCCCCAGTACTTC
TRBV20-1	.	TRBJ2-5	.	CSAMGVMVQETQYF	TGCAGTGCGATGGGAGTTATGGTACAAGAGACCCAGTACTTC
TRBV20-1	.	TRBJ2-4	TRBD2	CSATSYGAAGGIAKNIQYF	TGCAGTGCTACCAGTTATGGGGCTGCGGGGGGAATAGCCAAAAACATTCAGTACTTC
TRBV28	few	TRBJ1-1	.	CASRPLLGGNTEAFF	TGTGCCAGCAGACCCTTGCTCGGGGGTAACACTGAAGCTTTCTTT
TRBV20-1	few	TRBJ2-3	.	CSARDSPPDTQYF	TGCAGTGCTAGAGATAGTCCCCCAGATACGCAGTATTTT
TRBV27	.	TRBJ2-5	TRBD2	CASSRKGTSGSQETQYF	TGTGCCAGCAGCCGCAAAGGGACTAGCGGGAGCCAAGAGACCCAGTACTTC
TRBV19	.	TRBJ2-7	TRBD1	CASSSGQDAGYEQYF	TGTGCCAGTAGCTCGGGACAGGACGCCGGGTACGAGCAGTACTTC
TRBV7-3	.	TRBJ1-1	.	CASRRQADTEAFF	TGTGCCAGCAGACGACAGGCGGACACTGAAGCTTTCTTT
TRBV20-1	.	TRBJ2-1	.	CSARRQISYNEQFF	TGCAGTGCTAGGAGGCAGATCTCCTACAATGAGCAGTTCTTC
TRBV7-6	.	TRBJ2-3	.	CASSPQQSLITDTQYF	TGTGCCAGCAGCCCCCAGCAGTCCCTTATCACAGATACGCAGTATTTT
TRBV30	few	TRBJ2-3	.	CAWSVPRSSTDTQYF	TGTGCCTGGAGTGTCCCGAGGTCTAGCACAGATACGCAGTATTTT
TRBV29-1	.	TRBJ2-2	TRBD1	CSVEGPRQGNTGELFF	TGCAGCGTTGAAGGCCCTCGACAGGGAAACACCGGGGAGCTGTTTTTT
TRBV7-9	.	TRBJ1-1	TRBD1	CASSSYDRGLTEAFF	TGTGCCAGCAGCTCATATGACAGGGGGCTTACTGAAGCTTTCTTT
TRBV7-9	.	TRBJ2-5	.	CASSHQRAQETQYF	TGTGCCAGCAGCCATCAGCGGGCCCAAGAGACCCAGTACTTC
TRBV29-1	few	TRBJ2-1	.	CSVEGPQDNEQFF	TGCAGCGTTGAGGGCCCGCAGGACAATGAGCAGTTCTTC
TRBV6-6	few	TRBJ1-2	TRBD1	CASSSKQGAYYGYTF	TGTGCCAGCAGTTCCAAACAGGGGGCTTACTATGGCTACACCTTC
TRBV5-1	.	TRBJ2-7	TRBD1	CASSDLGQGIYEQYF	TGCGCCAGCAGCGACCTGGGACAGGGAATCTACGAGCAGTACTTC
TRBV12-3/TRBV12-4	.	TRBJ2-7	.	CASRRHDSREQYF	TGTGCCAGCAGGCGTCATGACAGTCGCGAGCAGTACTTC
TRBV2	few	TRBJ2-6	.	CASSVPFGANVLTF	TGTGCCAGCAGTGTCCCCTTCGGGGCCAACGTCCTGACTTTC
TRBV9	.	TRBJ2-3	.	CASPGTPSTDTQYF	TGTGCCAGCCCCGGGACGCCTAGCACAGATACGCAGTATTTT
TRBV21-1	.	TRBJ2-1	.	CASSKRTGSVGEQFF	TGTGCCAGCAGCAAACGGACAGGGTCGGTAGGGGAGCAGTTCTTC
TRBV11-1	.	TRBJ1-1	.	CASSSGGMGRTEAFF	TGTGCCAGCAGTTCGGGCGGGATGGGGAGGACTGAAGCTTTCTTT
TRBV12-3/TRBV12-4	.	TRBJ2-3	TRBD2	CASSFQAGEGDTQYF	TGTGCCAGCAGTTTCCAAGCGGGAGAGGGGGATACGCAGTATTTT
TRBV12-3/TRBV12-4	.	TRBJ2-3	TRBD2	CASSEATSGGTDTQYF	TGTGCCAGCAGTGAAGCTACTAGCGGGGGCACAGATACGCAGTATTTT
TRBV4-2	.	TRBJ2-3	.	CASSLRGGPGDTQYF	TGTGCCAGCAGCCTCAGGGGGGGTCCAGGAGATACGCAGTATTTT
TRBV7-2	.	TRBJ1-6	.	CASSPNSGSSPLHF	TGTGCCAGCAGCCCAAACAGTGGGAGTTCACCCCTCCACTTT
TRBV7-2	.	TRBJ2-3	TRBD2	CASSPRTTGTSEHTQYF	TGTGCCAGCAGCCCACGGACGACCGGGACTAGCGAACATACGCAGTATTTT
TRBV7-2	.	TRBJ1-5	.	CASSLLGHLGNQPQHF	TGTGCCAGCAGCCTTTTGGGACACCTTGGCAATCAGCCCCAGCATTTT
TRBV4-2	few	TRBJ1-6	.	CASSSRGDYNSPLHF	TGTGCCAGCAGCTCTCGGGGGGACTATAATTCACCCCTCCACTTT
TRBV4-2	once	TRBJ2-5	TRBD2	CASSQISGDQETQYF	TGTGCCAGCAGCCAAATAAGCGGGGACCAAGAGACCCAGTACTTC
TRBV12-3/TRBV12-4	.	TRBJ2-3	TRBD2	CASRSLAAPADTQYF	TGTGCCAGCAGGTCTCTAGCGGCACCCGCAGATACGCAGTATTTT